The 26 T cell receptor beta chains presented below share a single source sample, sequenced in a study of type 1 regulatory T cells. Study outcomes and limitations: Compared with non-type 1 regulatory T cells, type 1 regulatory T cells showed a more restricted TCR repertoire.

From the reads, TCRdb called clonotypes with MiXCR, one entry per CDR3 protein. This sample has around 64,000 distinct CDR3 sequences, with less than 25% found just once. Antigens of these TCRs are unknown. The sample consisted of cultured type 1 regulatory T (Tr1) cells, either the whole culture or a sorted fraction (not recorded which). All receptors derive from a human donor in good health.

This clonotype has a count of ten or more. The chain is built from TRBV24-1 and TRBJ2-7; 7 nucleotides align to TRBD1. V gave up 9 bases and J gave up 7 bases; unmatched junction bases: 2. Germline V gives CDR1 KGHDR, CDR2 SFDVKD. This CDR3 is built from 10 residues. In DNA form, the CDR3 reads TGTGCCACCCCCAGGGGGGAGCAGTACTTC. This translates into CATPRGEQYF.

The genes are TRBV27 and TRBJ1-2; tentative D call: TRBD1 (5 bases). Germline values: CDR1 MNHEY, CDR2 SMNVEV (reference sequence). CDR3 size: 13 residues. V lost 3 bases to trimming and J lost 10 bases, with 15 bases between them. The CDR3 DNA reads TGTGCCAGCAGTTTCCGGGACGTAGTTCCCTACACCTTC. Its translation is CASSFRDVVPYTF.

This clonotype occurred a few times. The J gene is TRBJ2-1, the V gene TRBV20-1; 7 positions agree with TRBD2. This CDR3 contains 20 residues. Germline assignment: CDR1 DFQATT and CDR2 SNEGSKA (reference sequence). V lost 6 bases to trimming and J lost 7 bases; unmatched junction nucleotides: 30. CDR3 loop: CSARNPVRGRTSGKENEQFF. Here the CDR3 DNA reads TGCAGTGCCCGGAACCCGGTGCGAGGGCGGACTAGTGGGAAGGAGAATGAGCAGTTCTTC.

The rearrangement uses TRBV5-6 and TRBJ1-1; D is unresolved. CDR1 and CDR2 (germline): SGHDT, YYEEEE. V gave up 2 bases and J gave up 4 bases, with 9 bases separating them. The CDR3 runs 13 residues. In DNA form, the CDR3 reads TGTGCCAGCAGCTTACGGGCAGGCACTGAAGCTTTCTTT. Protein sequence: CASSLRAGTEAFF.

Comment on this clonotype: A far larger clone differs by one base, so this is likely a read error. The genes are TRBV27 and TRBJ2-1; 7 nucleotides align to TRBD1. The CDR3 contains 15 residues. From germline, CDR1 is MNHEY and CDR2 SMNVEV (reference sequence). V lost 5 bases to trimming and J lost 6 bases; unmatched junction nucleotides: 10. CDR3: CASSEYGAGGNEQFF. The CDR3 nucleotides read TGTGCCAGCAGTGAATATGGGGCAGGGGGCAATGAGCAGTTCTTC.

V gene TRBV7-2 combines with J gene TRBJ1-3, with D unresolved. This CDR3 is built from 14 residues. Germline CDR1 SGHTA, CDR2 FQGNSA. Deletions cut 7 bases from V and 2 bases from J, with 12 bases between. As DNA, the CDR3 is TGTGCCAGCACGCGCCAAGGGACTGGAAACACCATATATTTT. Protein: CASTRQGTGNTIYF. The full variable domain, its missing parts supplied by reference TRBV7-2 and TRBJ1-3, is GAGVSQSPSNKVTEKGKDVELRCDPISGHTALYWYRQSLGQGLEFLIYFQGNSAPDKSGLPSDRFSAERTGGSVSTLTIQRTQQEDSAVYLCASTRQGTGNTIYFGEGSWLTVV.

This chain links TRBV20-1 with TRBJ2-4; a weak D match, TRBD2 (5 bases). Trimming left V 5 bases short and J 6 bases short, with 14 bases between. The CDR3 spans 13 residues. From germline, CDR1 is DFQATT and CDR2 SNEGSKA (reference sequence). CDR3 nucleotides: TGCAGTGCTCATAGGGCAGAGGGAAACATTCAGTACTTC. It is translated as CSAHRAEGNIQYF.

A few counts support this clonotype. The chain recombines TRBV11-2 with TRBJ1-4; 9 bases match TRBD1. Germline V CDR1 and CDR2: SGHAT, FQNNGV. Trimming cost V 5 bases and J 3 bases; bases outside gene matches: 1. The CDR3 has 14 residues. Written as DNA, the CDR3 is TGTGCCAGCAGCCGACAGGGGGCTAATGAAAAACTGTTTTTT. Translated, it gives CASSRQGANEKLFF.

In this sample, this clonotype turned up a few times. V is TRBV14 and J is TRBJ2-7, with TRBD1 identical over 7 bases. The germline gives CDR1 SGHDN, CDR2 FVKESK. This CDR3 is built from 13 residues. Unmatched junction bases numbered 8, after V lost 8 bases and J lost 4 bases. The CDR3 here is CASARGRAYEQYF. The DNA of the CDR3 is TGTGCCAGCGCCAGGGGGAGAGCTTACGAGCAGTACTTC.

This clonotype was counted at least ten times. The rearrangement links TRBV5-1 to TRBJ1-6; D gene uncertain. V lost 4 bases to trimming and J lost 10 bases, with 12 bases between them. The CDR3 contains 13 residues. Germline CDR1 SGHRS, CDR2 YFSETQ. The CDR3 loop is CASSERVSSPLHF. As DNA, the CDR3 is TGCGCCAGCAGCGAGCGTGTGTCCTCACCCCTCCACTTT.

The rearrangement uses TRBV29-1 and TRBJ2-4; perhaps D is TRBD1 or TRBD2 (5 bases each). Trimming removed 1 base from V and 8 bases from J, with 9 bases in between. Germline assignment: CDR1 SQVTM and CDR2 ANQGSEA. This CDR3 is 12 amino acids long. CDR3 loop: CSVEGGTYIQYF. As DNA, the CDR3 is TGCAGCGTTGAAGGAGGGACGTACATTCAGTACTTC.

The chain is built from TRBV12-2 and TRBJ2-2; the table's D gene call, TRBD2, was not cross checked with the DNA. TRBV12-2 has pseudogene status. The CDR3 sequence is 18 residues long. The CDR3 coding sequence is TGTGTAAGTCGCTCGTCCTTTCGGGTCAGGGCCCTCACCGGGGAGCTGTTTTTT. This translates into CVSRSSFRVRALTGELFF.

This chain uses TRBV19 with TRBJ1-5; 7 bases align to TRBD1. The CDR3 is 15 amino acids. J gave up 3 bases and V 2 bases, and 4 bases lay outside the gene matches. Germline V lookup: CDR1 LNHDA, CDR2 SQIVND (reference sequence). The CDR3 loop reads CASSIRGTDNQPQHF. As DNA, the CDR3 is TGTGCCAGTAGTATACGGGGGACAGACAATCAGCCCCAGCATTTT.

This clonotype was counted only a few times. The V and J genes are TRBV5-5 and TRBJ2-7; D perhaps matches TRBD1 (6 bases). Trimming shortened V by 2 bases and J by 7 bases, and 19 bases separated the two germline ends. The CDR3 runs 15 residues. The germline CDR1 and CDR2 sequences are SGHKS and YYEKEE (reference sequence). CDR3 loop: CASSFFGPHQGEQYF. CDR3 nucleotides: TGTGCCAGCAGCTTTTTCGGACCGCACCAGGGGGAGCAGTACTTC.

The chain employs TRBV27 and TRBJ1-1; D unclear. The V gene lost 4 bases and the J gene lost 7 bases, with 10 bases spanning the gap. The CDR3 has 12 residues. Germline V lookup: CDR1 MNHEY, CDR2 SMNVEV (reference sequence). CDR3 region: CASSSRFLEAFF. DNA of the CDR3: TGTGCCAGCAGTTCGAGGTTTCTTGAAGCTTTCTTT.

V usage is TRBV18 and J usage is TRBJ2-7, with D perhaps TRBD1 (6 bases). Germline V gives CDR1 KGHSH, CDR2 LQKENI. Deletions cut 6 bases from V and 3 bases from J, with 18 bases between. The CDR3 loop spans 15 amino acids. The CDR3: CASSLPRQGIYEQYF. DNA of the CDR3: TGTGCCAGCTCCCTTCCAAGGCAGGGGATCTACGAGCAGTACTTC. The whole variable domain, filled in from reference TRBV18 and TRBJ2-7, reads NAGVMQNPRHLVRRRGQEARLRCSPMKGHSHVYWYRQLPEEGLKFMVYLQKENIIDESGMPKERFSAEFPKEGPSILRIQQVVRGDSAAYFCASSLPRQGIYEQYFGPGTRLTVT.

V gene TRBV12-3 or TRBV12-4 combines with J gene TRBJ1-5; perhaps TRBD1 as D (5 bases). Trimming stripped 7 bases from V and 7 bases from J, with 14 bases between. The length of the CDR3 is 13 residues. As DNA, the CDR3 is TGTGCCAGCAACCGGGACGCTCAACAGCCCCAGCATTTT. Translation: CASNRDAQQPQHF.

J is TRBJ1-2 and V is TRBV5-6; D remains ambiguous. Trimming removed 3 bases at V and 3 bases at J, with 6 bases between. CDR1 is SGHDT and CDR2 is YYEEEE in the germline V gene. The CDR3 is made up of 12 amino acids. The CDR3 protein is CASSSSDYGYTF. The CDR3 DNA sequence: TGTGCCAGCAGCTCTAGTGACTATGGCTACACCTTC.

The V call is TRBV27, the J call TRBJ2-2; 7 bases map to TRBD1. The CDR3 spans 17 residues. V lost 1 base, J lost 4 bases, and 9 bases stayed unmatched. The V gene's germline CDR1 is MNHEY and CDR2 SMNVEV (reference sequence). CDR3 protein: CASSLLVTGPVTGELFF. The CDR3 DNA follows: TGTGCCAGCAGTTTATTGGTGACAGGGCCGGTCACCGGGGAGCTGTTTTTT.

The chain couples TRBV7-2 to TRBJ2-1; the match to TRBD2 covers 10 bases. The germline V gene has CDR1 SGHTA and CDR2 FQGNSA. The CDR3 consists of 17 residues. J gave up 1 base and V 7 bases, and 10 bases lay outside the gene matches. The CDR3 here is CASTLSGRRGSYNEQFF. CDR3 DNA: TGTGCCAGCACCCTTAGCGGGAGGAGAGGATCCTACAATGAGCAGTTCTTC. Full variable domain (remainder filled in from reference TRBV7-2 and TRBJ2-1): GAGVSQSPSNKVTEKGKDVELRCDPISGHTALYWYRQSLGQGLEFLIYFQGNSAPDKSGLPSDRFSAERTGGSVSTLTIQRTQQEDSAVYLCASTLSGRRGSYNEQFFGPGTRLTVL.

This clonotype was seen a handful of times. CDR3 protein: CASTLVSSYNEQFF. CDR3 sequence (DNA): TGTGCCAGCACCCTAGTTAGCTCCTACAATGAGCAGTTCTTC. The gene calls are TRBV2 and TRBJ2-1; D not certain. Germline CDR1 is SNHLY and CDR2 is FYNNEI. V lost 7 bases to trimming and J lost 0 bases, with 10 bases between them. This CDR3 region has 14 residues.

The chain carries TRBV3-1 and TRBJ2-1; 10 nucleotides line up with TRBD2. V was clipped by 6 bases and J by 5 bases; unmatched bases: 4. Germline CDR1 LGHDT, CDR2 YNNKEL (reference sequence). This CDR3 has 14 residues. The CDR3 protein is CASRLAGLNNEQFF. CDR3 nucleotides: TGTGCCAGCAGACTAGCGGGACTTAACAATGAGCAGTTCTTC.

Many counts were recorded for this clonotype. The genes are TRBV25-1 and TRBJ2-5, with a weak D call TRBD2 (5 bases). The V end lost 1 base, the J end lost 1 base, and 10 bases lay between the germline ends. This CDR3 is 15 amino acids long. Germline V gene sequence: CDR1 MGHDK, CDR2 SYGVNS. The CDR3 nucleotides are TGTGCCAGCAGTGAATTTCGGGGAGCCCAAGAGACCCAGTACTTC. Residues: CASSEFRGAQETQYF.

The genes are TRBV27 and TRBJ2-2; 7 bases fit TRBD1. V lost 8 bases and J lost 3; bases outside the gene matches: 6. The germline CDR1 and CDR2 sequences are MNHEY and SMNVEV (reference sequence). The CDR3 contains 14 residues. CDR3 nucleotides: TGTGCCAGCGGCTACAGGGGTTACACCGGGGAGCTGTTTTTT. This translates into CASGYRGYTGELFF.

The chain has TRBV25-1 and TRBJ2-3, with 10 bases matching TRBD2. V lost 8 bases, J lost 1 base, and 3 bases stayed unmatched. Germline V CDR1 and CDR2: MGHDK, SYGVNS. This CDR3 region has 14 residues. In nucleotides, the CDR3 is TGTGCCAGCGCCGGGACTAGCGGCACAGATACGCAGTATTTT. It yields the protein CASAGTSGTDTQYF.

The J gene is TRBJ2-7, the V gene TRBV5-1; 8 bases are shared with TRBD1. The CDR3 is 15 residues long. Germline loops: CDR1 SGHRS, CDR2 YFSETQ. V lost 1 base to trimming and J lost 6 bases; unmatched junction nucleotides: 9. CDR3: CASSLNRQGRLEQYF. The CDR3 bases are TGCGCCAGCAGCTTGAACCGACAGGGGCGCCTCGAGCAGTACTTC.